One sample yielded the 11 T cell receptor beta chains listed below, sequenced in a study of shared clonotypes between healthy human individuals. TCRdb's table, derived via immunoSEQ multiplex PCR, lists solely in-frame clones and lacks some. The data contain 1.5 million to 1.9 million clones, approximately 98% of them singletons. The specimen sequenced was naive CD4+ T cells sorted from blood. Noted subset: CD45RA+ positively selected. All receptors derive from a man aged 25-45 years in good health.

J is TRBJ1-1 and V is TRBV5-1; 9 bases agree with TRBD1. The CDR3 extends over 12 amino acids. Unmatched junction bases numbered 4, after V lost 4 bases and J lost 9 bases. Germline V gives CDR1 SGHRS, CDR2 YFSETQ. The CDR3 is CASSQGQGKAFF. The CDR3 nucleotides are TGCGCCAGCAGCCAGGGACAGGGAAAAGCTTTCTTT.

The chain carries TRBV27 and TRBJ2-1; TRBD1 agrees at 9 bases. The CDR3 contains 16 residues. CDR1 is MNHEY, CDR2 SMNVEV, per germline (reference sequence). The trim removed 0 bases at V and 3 bases at J, leaving 3 bases unmatched. The CDR3 coding sequence is TGTGCCAGCAGTTTATCCCCGGGACAGGGCTACAATGAGCAGTTCTTC. This codes for CASSLSPGQGYNEQFF.

As for this clone: This specimen includes other DNA sequences encoding the same CDR3. The V gene is TRBV2, the J gene TRBJ2-7; 7 nucleotides line up with TRBD1. Germline V CDR1 and CDR2: SNHLY, FYNNEI. Trimming took 6 bases from V and 2 from J; bases not matched to a gene: 1. CDR3 size: 12 residues. The CDR3 loop reads CASSQGAYEQYF. CDR3 coding DNA: TGTGCCAGCAGCCAGGGGGCCTACGAGCAGTACTTC.

The chain carries TRBV5-1 and TRBJ2-3; D uncertain. CDR3 length equals 15 residues. Germline CDR1 and CDR2: SGHRS and YFSETQ. With 7 bases removed from V and 0 bases from J, the gap between germline ends came to 15 bases. The CDR3, as DNA: TGCGCCAGCGACTGGAAAAGCAGTAGCACAGATACGCAGTATTTT. Protein: CASDWKSSSTDTQYF.

The chain has TRBV2 and TRBJ2-2; 9 nucleotides match TRBD1. The junction had 5 bases not matched to a gene; V was cut back by 6 bases and J by 6 bases. The CDR3 runs 14 residues. From germline, CDR1 is SNHLY and CDR2 FYNNEI. CDR3 loop: CASRGTGIPGELFF. The CDR3 region has the DNA TGTGCCAGCAGGGGGACAGGGATTCCCGGGGAGCTGTTTTTT.

The chain carries TRBV7-2 and TRBJ2-1, with D hard to call. The CDR3 covers 14 residues. The germline V and J ends were trimmed by 6 bases and 8 bases, with 17 bases remaining between them. The V gene's germline CDR1 is SGHTA and CDR2 FQGNSA. DNA of the CDR3: TGTGCCAGCAGGGTCTCAACTAATGTAGATGAGCAGTTCTTC. Translating gives CASRVSTNVDEQFF. The full variable domain, with the rest looked up from reference TRBV7-2 and TRBJ2-1, is GAGVSQSPSNKVTEKGKDVELRCDPISGHTALYWYRQSLGQGLEFLIYFQGNSAPDKSGLPSDRFSAERTGGSVSTLTIQRTQQEDSAVYLCASRVSTNVDEQFFGPGTRLTVL.

The V and J genes are TRBV6-5 and TRBJ2-7; 7 positions agree with TRBD2. V lost 2 bases and J lost 2; bases outside the gene matches: 6. The CDR3 has 15 amino acids. CDR1 is MNHEY and CDR2 is SVGAGI in the germline V gene. CDR3 sequence: CASSYHSGPAYEQYF. In nucleotides, the CDR3 is TGTGCCAGCAGTTACCATAGCGGGCCCGCCTACGAGCAGTACTTC.

The V gene is TRBV12-5, the J gene TRBJ2-1; TRBD2 might be the D (6 bases). Germline V gene lookup returns CDR1 LGHNT and CDR2 FRNRAP. V was trimmed by 3 bases and J by 7 bases, leaving 13 bases between them. The CDR3 spans 14 residues. CDR3 protein: CASGFYGRGNEQFF. As DNA, the CDR3 is TGTGCTAGTGGTTTTTACGGGAGAGGAAATGAGCAGTTCTTC.

The V call is TRBV9, the J call TRBJ2-1, with TRBD2 as a possible D gene (5 bases). Per the germline V gene, CDR1 is SGDLS and CDR2 is YYNGEE. This CDR3 region has 16 residues. Trimming removed 4 bases at V and 2 bases at J, with 16 bases between. The CDR3 nucleotides read TGTGCCAGCAGCTTTGAGGGTGGGCAGACCTACAATGAGCAGTTCTTC. Protein sequence: CASSFEGGQTYNEQFF.

The V and J genes are TRBV27 and TRBJ2-7; D might be TRBD2 (5 bases). CDR1 and CDR2 (germline): MNHEY, SMNVEV (reference sequence). The length of the CDR3 is 15 residues. Trimming took 2 bases from V and 1 from J, leaving 12 bases between them. The CDR3 sequence is CASSLRWGASYEQYF. Written as DNA, the CDR3 is TGTGCCAGCAGTTTAAGGTGGGGAGCGTCCTACGAGCAGTACTTC.

The J gene is TRBJ2-7, the V gene TRBV19, with a weak D call TRBD1 (6 bases). Trimming took 6 bases from V and 0 from J, leaving 15 bases between them. The CDR3 is made up of 15 amino acids. Germline V gene lookup returns CDR1 LNHDA and CDR2 SQIVND (reference sequence). As DNA, the CDR3 is TGTGCCAGTAGGGACCCTTCAGGGGCCTCCTACGAGCAGTACTTC. Its translation is CASRDPSGASYEQYF.